This T cell receptor beta chain comes out of a study of blood T cell repertoires in COVID-19. Only in-frame clones appear in the TCRdb table, and some are missing; sequencing was by immunoSEQ multiplex PCR. The sample lists 50,000 to 60,000 clones, about 81% seen once, with under 30% in the top ten. Trimming stripped 5 bases from V and 0 bases from J, with 9 bases between. The CDR3 loop spans 14 amino acids. Germline V CDR1 and CDR2: MNHEY, SVGAGI. The chain employs TRBV6-5 and TRBJ2-3; the D is unclear. The source of this sequence is a woman aged 80 or over with COVID-19, enrolled during active disease. Sequenced: peripheral blood. As DNA, the CDR3 is TGTGCCAGCAGTCCATTAACTAGCACAGATACGCAGTATTTT. Its protein is CASSPLTSTDTQYF.